The subject of this entry is one TCR beta chain. The sample belongs to a study of blood T cell repertoires in COVID-19. Study-wide context: Samples of COVID-19 (acute and convalescent) were obtained from the United States, Italy and Spain.

Per the study methods: Amplification of reference gene primers was used by the study to estimate nucleated cell counts. The method was immunoSEQ multiplex PCR; TCRdb's version includes in-frame clones alone and lacks a portion of them. That table gives V, J and clone size, and the DNA gave D and trimming. This sample yields under 300,000 clones, of which 83% are seen a single time; around 5.2% belongs to the top ten. Germline V CDR1 and CDR2: LNHNV, YYDKDF (reference sequence). V lost 1 base and J 5 bases, leaving 13 bases between the germline ends. There are 15 residues in the CDR3. The clonotype was recovered from a human donor in a cohort sampled during active COVID-19. The source material was peripheral blood. The chain combines TRBV15 with TRBJ2-3; D is uncertain. The chain's CDR3 is CATSRGGNSGDTQYF. The DNA of the CDR3 is TGTGCCACCAGCAGAGGAGGTAATTCTGGAGATACGCAGTATTTT.